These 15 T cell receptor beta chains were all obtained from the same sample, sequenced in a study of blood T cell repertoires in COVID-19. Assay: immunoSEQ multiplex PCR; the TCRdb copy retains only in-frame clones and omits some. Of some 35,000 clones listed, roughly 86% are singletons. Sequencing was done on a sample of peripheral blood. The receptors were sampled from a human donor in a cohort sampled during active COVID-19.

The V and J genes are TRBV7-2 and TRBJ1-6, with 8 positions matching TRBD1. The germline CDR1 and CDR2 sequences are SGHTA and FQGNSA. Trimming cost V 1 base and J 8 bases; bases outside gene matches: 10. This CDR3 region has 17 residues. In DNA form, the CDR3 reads TGTGCCAGCAGCTTAGTGGGCAGGGGGCTTAGGGATTCACCCCTCCACTTT. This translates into CASSLVGRGLRDSPLHF.

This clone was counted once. CDR3 region: CASLAGGTGYEQYF. The CDR3 DNA reads as TGTGCCAGCTTAGCGGGAGGAACCGGGTACGAGCAGTACTTC. The chain recombines TRBV28 with TRBJ2-7; 10 nucleotides line up with TRBD2. J gave up 4 bases and V 8 bases, and 8 bases lay outside the gene matches. The germline CDR1 and CDR2 sequences are MDHEN and SYDVKM. The CDR3 contains 14 residues.

The chain's CDR3 is CASSAAVFTDTQYF. In nucleotides, the CDR3 is TGCGCCAGCAGCGCCGCAGTATTCACAGATACGCAGTATTTT. This chain joins TRBV5-1 and TRBJ2-3; D gene unclear. Germline V gene lookup returns CDR1 SGHRS and CDR2 YFSETQ. Trimming took 4 bases from V and 2 from J, leaving 11 bases between them. This CDR3 has 14 amino acids.

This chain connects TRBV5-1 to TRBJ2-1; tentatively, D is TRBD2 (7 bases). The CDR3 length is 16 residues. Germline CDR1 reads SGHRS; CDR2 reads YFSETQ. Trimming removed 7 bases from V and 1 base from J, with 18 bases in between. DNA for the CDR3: TGCGCCAGCGGGTCAAGGGGGGGCGGATCCTACAATGAGCAGTTCTTC. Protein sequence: CASGSRGGGSYNEQFF. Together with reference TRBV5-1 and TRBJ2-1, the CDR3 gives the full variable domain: KAGVTQTPRYLIKTRGQQVTLSCSPISGHRSVSWYQQTPGQGLQFLFEYFSETQRNKGNFPGRFSGRQFSNSRSEMNVSTLELGDSALYLCASGSRGGGSYNEQFFGPGTRLTVL.

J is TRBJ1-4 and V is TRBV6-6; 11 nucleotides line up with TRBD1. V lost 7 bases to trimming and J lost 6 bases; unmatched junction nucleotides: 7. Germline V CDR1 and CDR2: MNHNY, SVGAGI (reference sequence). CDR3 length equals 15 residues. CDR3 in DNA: TGTGCCAGCAACGGACTGGACAGGGGGCATGAAAAACTGTTTTTT. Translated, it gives CASNGLDRGHEKLFF.

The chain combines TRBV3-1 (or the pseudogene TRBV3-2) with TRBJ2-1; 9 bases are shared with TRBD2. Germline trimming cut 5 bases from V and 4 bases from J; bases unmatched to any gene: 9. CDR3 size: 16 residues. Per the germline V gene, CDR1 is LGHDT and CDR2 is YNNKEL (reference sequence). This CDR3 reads CASSTPSGTTYNEQFF. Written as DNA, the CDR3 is TGTGCCAGCAGCACCCCTAGCGGGACCACTTACAATGAGCAGTTCTTC.

CDR3 residues: CASSYVQEADTQYF. In DNA, the CDR3 is TGTGCCAGCAGTTACGTGCAGGAGGCAGATACGCAGTATTTT. The chain combines TRBV6-5 with TRBJ2-3; the D gene is possibly TRBD2 (5 bases). Germline CDR1 reads MNHEY; CDR2 reads SVGAGI. Trimming pared 2 bases from V and 4 bases from J, leaving 10 bases between. The CDR3 spans 14 residues.

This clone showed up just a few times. The CDR3 DNA reads as TGTGCCAGCAGCACTGGAGCAACTAATGAAAAACTGTTTTTT. Its translation is CASSTGATNEKLFF. The chain recombines TRBV6-5 with TRBJ1-4; D is undetermined. Germline V gene sequence: CDR1 MNHEY, CDR2 SVGAGI. The ends were cut back, 6 bases at V and 0 bases at J, with 8 bases in the middle. CDR3 length: 14 residues.

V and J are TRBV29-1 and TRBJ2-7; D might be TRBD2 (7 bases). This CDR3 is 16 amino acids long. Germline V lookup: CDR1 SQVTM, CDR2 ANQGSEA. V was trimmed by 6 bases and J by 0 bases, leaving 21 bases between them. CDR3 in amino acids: CSVSSPRGAISYEQYF. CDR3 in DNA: TGCAGCGTCTCCTCTCCCCGGGGGGCGATCTCCTACGAGCAGTACTTC.

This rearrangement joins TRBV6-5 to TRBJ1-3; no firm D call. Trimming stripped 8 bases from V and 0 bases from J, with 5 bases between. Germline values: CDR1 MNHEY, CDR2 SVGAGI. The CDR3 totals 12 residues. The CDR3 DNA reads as TGTGCCAGCGTCTCCTCTGGAAACACCATATATTTT. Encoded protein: CASVSSGNTIYF.

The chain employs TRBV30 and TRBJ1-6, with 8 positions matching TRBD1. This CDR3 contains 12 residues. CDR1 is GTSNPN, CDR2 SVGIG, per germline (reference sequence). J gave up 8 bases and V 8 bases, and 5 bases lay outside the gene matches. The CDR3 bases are TGTGCCGAGGGGACAGGAGATTCACCCCTCCACTTT. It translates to CAEGTGDSPLHF.

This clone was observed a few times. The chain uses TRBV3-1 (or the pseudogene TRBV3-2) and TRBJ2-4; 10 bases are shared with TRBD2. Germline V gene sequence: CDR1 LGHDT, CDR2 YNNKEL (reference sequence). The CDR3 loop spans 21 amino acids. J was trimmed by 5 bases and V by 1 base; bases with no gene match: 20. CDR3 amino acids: CASSQGLAGDGGKGVENIQYF. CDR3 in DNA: TGTGCCAGCAGCCAAGGCCTAGCGGGAGATGGAGGGAAGGGAGTGGAAAACATTCAGTACTTC.

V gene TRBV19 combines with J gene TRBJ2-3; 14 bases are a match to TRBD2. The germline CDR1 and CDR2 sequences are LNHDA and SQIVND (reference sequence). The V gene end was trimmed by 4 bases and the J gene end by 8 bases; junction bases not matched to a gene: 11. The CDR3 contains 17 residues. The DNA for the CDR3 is TGTGCCAGTAGTAGGCGACTAGCGGGGGGGCCCTCGGGTACGCAGTATTTT. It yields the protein CASSRRLAGGPSGTQYF.

In DNA, the CDR3 is TGTGCCAGCAGTTTACGGGGCCCCGGGACTAGCGGGAGGGCCGGTGAGCAGTTCTTC. This gives the protein CASSLRGPGTSGRAGEQFF. The chain links TRBV27 to TRBJ2-1; TRBD2 aligns across 16 bases. The CDR3 is made up of 19 amino acids. V trimming: 2 bases; J trimming: 9 bases; junction bases outside the gene matches: 13. The germline gives CDR1 MNHEY, CDR2 SMNVEV (reference sequence).

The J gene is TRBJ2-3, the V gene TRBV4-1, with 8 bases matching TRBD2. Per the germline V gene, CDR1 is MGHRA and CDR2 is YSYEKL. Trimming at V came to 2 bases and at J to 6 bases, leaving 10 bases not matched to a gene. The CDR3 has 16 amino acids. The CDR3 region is CASSQLRAGARDTQYF. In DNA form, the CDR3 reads TGCGCCAGCAGCCAACTTAGAGCGGGGGCAAGGGATACGCAGTATTTT.